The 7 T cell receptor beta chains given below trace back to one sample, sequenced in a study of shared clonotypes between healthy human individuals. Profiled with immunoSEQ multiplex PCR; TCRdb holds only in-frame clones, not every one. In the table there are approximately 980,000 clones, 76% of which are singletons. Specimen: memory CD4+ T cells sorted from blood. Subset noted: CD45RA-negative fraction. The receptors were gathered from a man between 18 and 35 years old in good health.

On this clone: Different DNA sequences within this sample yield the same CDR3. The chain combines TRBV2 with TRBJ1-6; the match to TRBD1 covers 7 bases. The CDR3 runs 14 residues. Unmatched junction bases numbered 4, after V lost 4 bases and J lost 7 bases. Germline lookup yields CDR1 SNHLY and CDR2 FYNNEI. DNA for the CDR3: TGTGCCAGCAGTGTTGACAGGGCGAATTCACCCCTCCACTTT. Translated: CASSVDRANSPLHF.

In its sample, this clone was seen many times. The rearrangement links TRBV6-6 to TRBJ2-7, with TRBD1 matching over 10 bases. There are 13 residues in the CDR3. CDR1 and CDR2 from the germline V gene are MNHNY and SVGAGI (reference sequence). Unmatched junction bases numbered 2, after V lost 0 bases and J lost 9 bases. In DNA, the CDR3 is TGTGCCAGCAGTTACTCGACAGGGGGCCCGCAGTACTTC. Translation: CASSYSTGGPQYF.

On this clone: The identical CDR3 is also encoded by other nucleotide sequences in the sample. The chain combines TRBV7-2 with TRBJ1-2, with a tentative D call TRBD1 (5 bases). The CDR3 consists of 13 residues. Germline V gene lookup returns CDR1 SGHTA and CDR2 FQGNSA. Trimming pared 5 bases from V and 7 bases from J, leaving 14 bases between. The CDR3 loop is CASSPGEGFGYTF. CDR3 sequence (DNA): TGTGCCAGCAGCCCGGGGGAGGGATTTGGCTACACCTTC. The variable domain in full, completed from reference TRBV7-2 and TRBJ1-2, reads GAGVSQSPSNKVTEKGKDVELRCDPISGHTALYWYRQSLGQGLEFLIYFQGNSAPDKSGLPSDRFSAERTGGSVSTLTIQRTQQEDSAVYLCASSPGEGFGYTFGSGTRLTVV.

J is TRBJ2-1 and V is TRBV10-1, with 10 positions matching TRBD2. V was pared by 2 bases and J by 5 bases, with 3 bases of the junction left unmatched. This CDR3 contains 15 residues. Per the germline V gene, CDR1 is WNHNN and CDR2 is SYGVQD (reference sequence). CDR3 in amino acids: CASSERTSGNNEQFF. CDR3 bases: TGCGCCAGCAGTGAGAGGACTAGCGGTAACAATGAGCAGTTCTTC.

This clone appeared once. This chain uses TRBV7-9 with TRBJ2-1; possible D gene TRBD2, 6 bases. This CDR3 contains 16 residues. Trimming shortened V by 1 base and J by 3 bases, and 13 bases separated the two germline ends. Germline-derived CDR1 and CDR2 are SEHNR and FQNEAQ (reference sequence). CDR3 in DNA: TGTGCCAGCAGCTTAGATCAAAAGGGACTCTACAATGAGCAGTTCTTC. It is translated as CASSLDQKGLYNEQFF.

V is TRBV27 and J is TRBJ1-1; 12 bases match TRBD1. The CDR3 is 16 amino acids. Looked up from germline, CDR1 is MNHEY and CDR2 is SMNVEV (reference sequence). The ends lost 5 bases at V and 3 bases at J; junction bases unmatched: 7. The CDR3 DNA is TGTGCCAGCAGTCCCCGGGACAGGGGGCTGTACACTGAAGCTTTCTTT. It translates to CASSPRDRGLYTEAFF.

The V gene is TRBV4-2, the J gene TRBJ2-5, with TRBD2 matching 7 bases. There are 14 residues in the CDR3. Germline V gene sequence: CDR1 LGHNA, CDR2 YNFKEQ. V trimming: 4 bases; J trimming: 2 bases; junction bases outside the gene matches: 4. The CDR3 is CASSPGGGQETQYF. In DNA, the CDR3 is TGTGCCAGCAGCCCTGGGGGAGGGCAAGAGACCCAGTACTTC.